The TCR beta chain under discussion was sequenced for a study of T cell responses to AZD1222 COVID-19 vaccine. Measured with immunoSEQ multiplex PCR; TCRdb has only the in-frame clones, and not every one. The sample has 90,000 to 150,000 clones, roughly 90% seen once. As to this clone: Its antigen is currently unknown.

Study outcomes and limitations: White British donors predominated, females outnumbered males, and clonal diversity was possibly underestimated. With two AZD1222 doses given, Spike-specific TCR breadth and depth both rose.

CDR1 and CDR2 (germline): MNHNS, SASEGT. V was pared by 3 bases and J by 2 bases, with 10 bases between. This CDR3 comprises 14 residues. The TCR was taken from an adult who received the AZD1222 COVID-19 vaccine. The sample in question was peripheral blood, obtained 28 days after the second AZD1222 dose. The V and J genes are TRBV6-1 and TRBJ1-2; D not resolved. The CDR3 reads CASSERGENYGYTF. The CDR3 region has the DNA TGTGCCAGCAGTGAGAGAGGTGAAAACTATGGCTACACCTTC.